This TCR beta chain is from a study of cytotoxic CD8 clonotypes in ibrutinib-treated CLL. Study summary: Included were 11 relapsed/refractory and about 15 treatment-naive patients, of whom 17 to 18 were IGHV unmutated. Following a median around 13 months of treatment, with a range of 6 to 36, response samples were taken. Mean per-sample yields comprised around 250,000 productive templates and tens of thousands of productive rearrangements. Study-wide results and caveats: Exceeding age-matched healthy donors, baseline clonality also tracked the counts of circulating CD8+ T cells.

Clones were sequenced by immunoSEQ multiplex PCR, and TCRdb holds only the in-frame ones, with some missing. Of 24,000 or so clones in the sample, approximately 71% were seen once. In regard to this clone: Its antigen is undetermined.

The V segment lost 4 bases and the J segment 3 bases; nucleotides outside the gene matches: 5. Germline lookup yields CDR1 SGHRS and CDR2 YFSETQ. The CDR3 is 14 residues long. The chain joins TRBV5-1 to TRBJ2-5, with 8 bases that match TRBD1. The clonotype was recovered from a human donor with chronic lymphocytic leukemia. Sample: PBMCs, taken after 12 months of ibrutinib treatment. The CDR3 DNA follows: TGCGCCAGCAGCGGGAGGACAGGGAAAGAGACCCAGTACTTC. Translation: CASSGRTGKETQYF. The full variable domain, completed using reference TRBV5-1 and TRBJ2-5, is KAGVTQTPRYLIKTRGQQVTLSCSPISGHRSVSWYQQTPGQGLQFLFEYFSETQRNKGNFPGRFSGRQFSNSRSEMNVSTLELGDSALYLCASSGRTGKETQYFGPGTRLLVL.